The 28 T cell receptor beta chains reported below all come from one sample, sequenced in a study of blood T cell repertoires in COVID-19. Sequenced by immunoSEQ multiplex PCR; TCRdb stores in-frame clones only, minus some. The table records 200,000 or so clones, roughly four fifths of them present only once. The specimen sequenced was peripheral blood. These receptors all come from a woman in her sixties or seventies with active or convalescent COVID-19.

This clone occurred once. The chain combines TRBV5-8 with TRBJ2-1; TRBD1 agrees at 8 bases. V dropped 4 bases and J dropped 8; count of bases not matched to a gene: 8. The germline gives CDR1 SGHTS, CDR2 YDEGEE. The CDR3 sequence is 14 residues long. Here the CDR3 reads CASSLGQEVDEQFF. The CDR3 DNA sequence: TGTGCCAGCAGCCTGGGACAGGAAGTCGATGAGCAGTTCTTC.

The V call is TRBV9, the J call TRBJ2-1, with 8 nucleotides matching TRBD2. This CDR3 contains 17 residues. CDR1 and CDR2 from the germline V gene are SGDLS and YYNGEE. V shed 1 base and J 5 bases; nucleotides not matched to a gene: 11. In DNA form, the CDR3 reads TGTGCCAGCAGCGTAAATTCCGGGCTAGCGGGCAACAATGAGCAGTTCTTC. Residues: CASSVNSGLAGNNEQFF.

CDR3 coding DNA: TGTGCCAGCAGTTATCCCCCCCCCGGGGCTAGCGGGGCGAACACCGGGGAGCTGTTTTTT. Its protein product is CASSYPPPGASGANTGELFF. The chain has TRBV28 and TRBJ2-2; 9 bases line up with TRBD2. CDR3 size: 20 residues. The V gene end was trimmed by 4 bases and the J gene end by 0 bases; junction bases not matched to a gene: 15. Per germline, CDR1 MDHEN and CDR2 SYDVKM. Looking up the rest from reference TRBV28 and TRBJ2-2 gives the full variable domain: DVKVTQSSRYLVKRTGEKVFLECVQDMDHENMFWYRQDPGLGLRLIYFSYDVKMKEKGDIPEGYSVSREKKERFSLILESASTNQTSMYLCASSYPPPGASGANTGELFFGEGSRLTVL.

V usage is TRBV19 and J usage is TRBJ2-6; D not certain. The CDR3 is made up of 19 amino acids. Germline assignment: CDR1 LNHDA and CDR2 SQIVND (reference sequence). V lost 2 bases to trimming and J lost 3 bases, with 20 bases between them. The CDR3, as DNA: TGTGCCAGTAGTATAATATCCCCCCTGACTGGCGGTGGGGCCAACGTCCTGACTTTC. This gives the protein CASSIISPLTGGGANVLTF. Full variable domain (remainder filled in from reference TRBV19 and TRBJ2-6): DGGITQSPKYLFRKEGQNVTLSCEQNLNHDAMYWYRQDPGQGLRLIYYSQIVNDFQKGDIAEGYSVSREKKESFPLTVTSAQKNPTAFYLCASSIISPLTGGGANVLTFGAGSRLTVL.

The chain combines TRBV5-1 with TRBJ2-1; TRBD2 matches 7 bases. The CDR3 runs to 15 residues. CDR1 and CDR2 from the germline V gene are SGHRS and YFSETQ. The V segment lost 0 bases and the J segment 6 bases; nucleotides outside the gene matches: 6. The CDR3, as DNA: TGCGCCAGCAGCTTGGAGGGCGGGAGAAGCAATGAGCAGTTCTTC. Translation: CASSLEGGRSNEQFF.

This rearrangement joins TRBV7-8 to TRBJ2-5; 11 bases line up with TRBD1. The V gene's germline CDR1 is SGHVS and CDR2 FQNEAQ. Unmatched junction bases numbered 9, after V lost 5 bases and J lost 1 base. There are 17 residues in the CDR3. The CDR3 nucleotides are TGTGCCAGCAGCCAACTATCCGGGACAGGGGGCCAAGAGACCCAGTACTTC. It translates to CASSQLSGTGGQETQYF.

The chain couples TRBV18 to TRBJ2-1, with D possibly being TRBD1 (5 bases). Trimming took 0 bases from V and 12 from J, leaving 12 bases between them. CDR1 is KGHSH, CDR2 LQKENI, per germline. This CDR3 contains 13 residues. This chain's CDR3 is CASSPPEGVGQFF. CDR3 bases: TGTGCCAGCTCACCACCGGAAGGGGTGGGGCAGTTCTTC.

The rearrangement links TRBV23-1 to TRBJ2-7; TRBD2 matches 13 bases. TRBV23-1 is given ORF status, its function remaining uncertain. The CDR3 runs to 21 residues. Trimming cost V 4 bases and J 3 bases; bases outside gene matches: 21. CDR3 DNA: TGCGCCAGCAGTCTCCCCGCGGGCGGACTAGCGGGAGAGAGGGTCGGCTACGAGCAGTACTTC. Encoded protein: CASSLPAGGLAGERVGYEQYF.

The J gene is TRBJ2-1, the V gene TRBV5-1, with TRBD1 identical over 10 bases. This CDR3 contains 17 residues. Germline V lookup: CDR1 SGHRS, CDR2 YFSETQ. J gave up 8 bases and V 4 bases, and 15 bases lay outside the gene matches. CDR3 residues: CASSLKTDRGRVDEQFF. The CDR3 coding sequence is TGCGCCAGCAGCCTGAAAACCGACAGGGGGCGAGTCGATGAGCAGTTCTTC.

The chain links TRBV5-1 to TRBJ1-1; D unclear. Trimming stripped 4 bases from V and 6 bases from J, with 16 bases between. Per germline, CDR1 SGHRS and CDR2 YFSETQ. The CDR3 has 14 amino acids. CDR3 DNA: TGCGCCAGCAGCCCCCTCGTGGGGAGCCCTGAAGCTTTCTTT. Protein product: CASSPLVGSPEAFF.

The gene calls are TRBV7-9 and TRBJ2-3; D remains unclear. The CDR3 totals 14 residues. Germline-derived CDR1 and CDR2 are SEHNR and FQNEAQ (reference sequence). V shed 1 base and J shed 1 base, with 6 bases lying between them. CDR3 coding DNA: TGTGCCAGCAGCTTAGACCCAGGCACAGATACGCAGTATTTT. Translated: CASSLDPGTDTQYF. Filled out from reference TRBV7-9 and TRBJ2-3, the complete variable domain reads DTGVSQNPRHKITKRGQNVTFRCDPISEHNRLYWYRQTLGQGPEFLTYFQNEAQLEKSRLLSDRFSAERPKGSFSTLEIQRTEQGDSAMYLCASSLDPGTDTQYFGPGTRLTVL.

The chain couples TRBV27 to TRBJ1-5; no reliable D call. Germline V gene data show CDR1 as MNHEY and CDR2 as SMNVEV (reference sequence). Trimming pared 5 bases from V and 1 base from J, leaving 18 bases between. This CDR3 has 17 amino acids. For the CDR3, the DNA is TGTGCCAGCAGTATCCTTGCGCCACGGGAGAGCAATCAGCCCCAGCATTTT. This codes for CASSILAPRESNQPQHF.

This clone is a singleton in its sample. The gene calls are TRBV18 and TRBJ2-3; D is perhaps TRBD2 (6 bases). The length of the CDR3 is 17 residues. Trimming shortened V by 2 bases and J by 4 bases, and 19 bases separated the two germline ends. Germline V gene lookup returns CDR1 KGHSH and CDR2 LQKENI. DNA of the CDR3: TGTGCCAGCTCACCATACATCGAGACTAGAGGGGCAGATACGCAGTATTTT. It translates to CASSPYIETRGADTQYF.

This clone was recorded a few times. The chain has TRBV6-5 and TRBJ1-4; D might be TRBD1 (6 bases). Germline V gene data show CDR1 as MNHEY and CDR2 as SVGAGI. Trimming took 4 bases from V and 8 from J, leaving 14 bases between them. The CDR3 extends over 14 amino acids. For the CDR3, the DNA is TGTGCCAGCAGTTCCGGGGGGCTACTAGAAAAACTGTTTTTT. Translation: CASSSGGLLEKLFF.

This clone was counted a single time. The chain joins TRBV2 to TRBJ1-5, with D uncertain. V was clipped by 3 bases and J by 0 bases, with 6 bases between them. The CDR3 is 14 residues long. CDR1 is SNHLY, CDR2 FYNNEI, per germline. The CDR3 loop is CASSEIDSNQPQHF. The CDR3 coding sequence is TGTGCCAGCAGTGAGATAGATAGCAATCAGCCCCAGCATTTT.

The J gene is TRBJ2-5, the V gene TRBV5-6, with a tentative D call TRBD2 (5 bases). The CDR3 totals 13 residues. Germline-derived CDR1 and CDR2 are SGHDT and YYEEEE. The germline V and J ends were trimmed by 1 base and 5 bases, with 9 bases remaining between them. CDR3 nucleotide sequence: TGTGCCAGCAGCTTGTCGGAGGTCGAGACCCAGTACTTC. Its protein product is CASSLSEVETQYF.

This clone is a singleton in its sample. This chain uses TRBV5-5 with TRBJ2-7, with TRBD1 identical over 8 bases. The CDR3 is 14 amino acids. Germline CDR1 reads SGHKS; CDR2 reads YYEKEE (reference sequence). Trimming removed 4 bases from V and 4 bases from J; junction bases left unmatched: 7. The DNA of the CDR3 is TGTGCCAGCAGCCCGGACAGGGCCCTGTACGAGCAGTACTTC. Amino acid sequence: CASSPDRALYEQYF.

The chain recombines TRBV18 with TRBJ1-2, with D possibly being TRBD1 (5 bases). This CDR3 spans 20 amino acids. Trimming removed 5 bases at V and 2 bases at J, with 30 bases between. Germline V gene lookup returns CDR1 KGHSH and CDR2 LQKENI. The CDR3 sequence is CASSATRGGGPRGLNYGYTF. For the CDR3, the DNA is TGTGCCAGCTCAGCAACCCGCGGGGGGGGTCCCCGAGGCCTCAACTATGGCTACACCTTC.

This chain connects TRBV9 to TRBJ1-2, with TRBD1 matching 7 bases. CDR1 and CDR2 (germline): SGDLS, YYNGEE. This CDR3 comprises 12 residues. Germline trimming cut 3 bases from V and 8 bases from J; bases unmatched to any gene: 4. CDR3 region: CASSGTGEGYTF. The CDR3 DNA reads TGTGCCAGCAGCGGAACAGGGGAAGGCTACACCTTC.

The rearrangement joins TRBV11-2 to TRBJ2-5, with 8 bases matching TRBD2. CDR1 and CDR2 from the germline V gene are SGHAT and FQNNGV. This CDR3 is 14 amino acids long. V gave up 6 bases and J gave up 5 bases; unmatched junction bases: 8. CDR3 amino acids: CASRPIAGWETQYF. The CDR3 region has the DNA TGTGCCAGCAGACCCATAGCGGGATGGGAGACCCAGTACTTC.

This clone has just one count. The chain employs TRBV27 and TRBJ2-2; tentative D call: TRBD1 (5 bases). The CDR3 runs to 13 residues. With 4 bases removed from V and 6 bases from J, the gap between germline ends came to 9 bases. Germline V gives CDR1 MNHEY, CDR2 SMNVEV (reference sequence). Here the CDR3 reads CASSSRVSGELFF. The DNA for the CDR3 is TGTGCCAGCAGTTCCAGGGTATCCGGGGAGCTGTTTTTT.

The rearrangement joins TRBV27 to TRBJ2-3, with D unclear. The germline gives CDR1 MNHEY, CDR2 SMNVEV (reference sequence). Between the trimmed V and J ends, which lost 3 bases and 1 base, there was a span of 5 bases. There are 13 residues in the CDR3. The CDR3 region has the DNA TGTGCCAGCAGTTTTGGAGGCACAGATACGCAGTATTTT. Amino acid sequence: CASSFGGTDTQYF.

This clone appeared once. The chain carries TRBV9 and TRBJ2-7; tentatively, D is TRBD2 (5 bases). CDR1 is SGDLS and CDR2 is YYNGEE in the germline V gene. The V and J ends lost 1 base and 2 bases respectively, with 13 bases between them. The CDR3 extends over 15 amino acids. The CDR3 region is CASSVNVGVTYEQYF. CDR3 DNA sequence: TGTGCCAGCAGCGTAAATGTCGGGGTCACCTACGAGCAGTACTTC. Complete variable domain (other parts from reference TRBV9 and TRBJ2-7): DSGVTQTPKHLITATGQRVTLRCSPRSGDLSVYWYQQSLDQGLQFLIQYYNGEERAKGNILERFSAQQFPDLHSELNLSSLELGDSALYFCASSVNVGVTYEQYFGPGTRLTVT.

This sequence joins TRBV27 and TRBJ2-1, with D perhaps TRBD2 (7 bases). The length of the CDR3 is 15 residues. V was clipped by 3 bases and J by 4 bases, with 13 bases between them. The germline V gene has CDR1 MNHEY and CDR2 SMNVEV (reference sequence). The CDR3 sequence: CASSLGGGNYNEQFF. The CDR3 DNA is TGTGCCAGCAGTTTGGGAGGGGGGAATTACAATGAGCAGTTCTTC.

This clone was detected only a few times. This chain links TRBV19 with TRBJ1-1; D perhaps matches TRBD1 (5 bases). Between the trimmed V and J ends, which lost 8 bases and 2 bases, there was a span of 12 bases. The CDR3 is made up of 13 amino acids. CDR1 and CDR2 from the germline V gene are LNHDA and SQIVND (reference sequence). CDR3 sequence reads: CASGADLNTEAFF. The DNA for the CDR3 is TGTGCCAGTGGGGCGGACCTCAACACTGAAGCTTTCTTT. The full variable domain, completed using reference TRBV19 and TRBJ1-1, is DGGITQSPKYLFRKEGQNVTLSCEQNLNHDAMYWYRQDPGQGLRLIYYSQIVNDFQKGDIAEGYSVSREKKESFPLTVTSAQKNPTAFYLCASGADLNTEAFFGQGTRLTVV.

The V call is TRBV5-6, the J call TRBJ1-2; D might be TRBD1 (5 bases). The CDR3 runs 16 residues. CDR1 is SGHDT and CDR2 is YYEEEE in the germline V gene. Trimming stripped 1 base from V and 3 bases from J, with 16 bases between. CDR3 residues: CASSLLSLQADYGYTF. In DNA form, the CDR3 reads TGTGCCAGCAGCTTGTTGTCTCTACAGGCGGACTATGGCTACACCTTC.

V gene TRBV2 combines with J gene TRBJ2-3; 7 nucleotides align to TRBD2. The CDR3 runs to 13 residues. The trim removed 8 bases at V and 6 bases at J, leaving 8 bases unmatched. The germline gives CDR1 SNHLY, CDR2 FYNNEI. CDR3 nucleotide sequence: TGTGCCAGCGAGGGAGGGGAACTCGATACGCAGTATTTT. It yields the protein CASEGGELDTQYF.

This clone was observed once. The DNA of the CDR3 is TGTGCCAGCAGCGTAGAGGGACAGGCTAACTATGGCTACACCTTC. Its translation is CASSVEGQANYGYTF. The chain joins TRBV9 to TRBJ1-2, with 8 bases aligning to TRBD1. Trimming removed 0 bases from V and 0 bases from J; junction bases left unmatched: 1. CDR1 is SGDLS and CDR2 is YYNGEE in the germline V gene. The CDR3 length is 15 residues.